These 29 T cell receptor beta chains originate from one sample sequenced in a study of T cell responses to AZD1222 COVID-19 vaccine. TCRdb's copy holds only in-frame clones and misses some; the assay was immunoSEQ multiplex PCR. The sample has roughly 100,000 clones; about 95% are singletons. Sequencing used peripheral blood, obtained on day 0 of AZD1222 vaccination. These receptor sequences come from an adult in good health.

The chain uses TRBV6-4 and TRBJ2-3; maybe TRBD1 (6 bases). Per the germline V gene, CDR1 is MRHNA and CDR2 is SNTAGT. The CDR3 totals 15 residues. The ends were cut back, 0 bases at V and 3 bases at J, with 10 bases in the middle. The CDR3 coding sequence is TGTGCCAGCAGTGACTCACAGGGCGGGACAGATACGCAGTATTTT. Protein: CASSDSQGGTDTQYF.

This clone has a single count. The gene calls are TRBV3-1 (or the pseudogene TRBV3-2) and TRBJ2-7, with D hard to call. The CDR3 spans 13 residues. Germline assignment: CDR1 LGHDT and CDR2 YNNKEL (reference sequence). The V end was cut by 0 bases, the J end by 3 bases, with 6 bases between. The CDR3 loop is CASSQEGIYEQYF. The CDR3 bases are TGTGCCAGCAGCCAAGAGGGTATCTACGAGCAGTACTTC.

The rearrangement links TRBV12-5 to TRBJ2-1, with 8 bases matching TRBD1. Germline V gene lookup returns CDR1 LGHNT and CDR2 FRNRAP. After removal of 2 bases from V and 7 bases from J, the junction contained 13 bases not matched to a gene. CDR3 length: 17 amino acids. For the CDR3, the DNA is TGTGCTAGTGGTTTGCCGCTCCCTGGGACAGGTGGAAATGAGCAGTTCTTC. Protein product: CASGLPLPGTGGNEQFF.

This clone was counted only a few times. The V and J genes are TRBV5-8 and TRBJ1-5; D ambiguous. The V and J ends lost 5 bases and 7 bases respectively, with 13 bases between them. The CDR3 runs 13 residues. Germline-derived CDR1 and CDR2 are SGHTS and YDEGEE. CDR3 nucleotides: TGTGCCAGCAGGGGCAGGAAGATACAGCCCCAGCATTTT. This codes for CASRGRKIQPQHF.

The CDR3 DNA sequence: TGTGCCAGCAGAGGGCAGGGGGTAGACGGCTACACCTTC. This sequence encodes CASRGQGVDGYTF. The chain recombines TRBV7-9 with TRBJ1-2; the match to TRBD1 covers 7 bases. The junction had 9 bases not matched to a gene; V was cut back by 6 bases and J by 8 bases. Germline V lookup: CDR1 SEHNR, CDR2 FQNEAQ (reference sequence). CDR3 length equals 13 residues.

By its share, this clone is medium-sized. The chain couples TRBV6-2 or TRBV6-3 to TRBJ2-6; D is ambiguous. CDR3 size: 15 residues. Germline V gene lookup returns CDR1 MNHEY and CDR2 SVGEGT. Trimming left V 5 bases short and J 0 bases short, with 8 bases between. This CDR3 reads CASSLSFSGANVLTF. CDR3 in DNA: TGTGCCAGCAGTCTATCTTTCTCTGGGGCCAACGTCCTGACTTTC.

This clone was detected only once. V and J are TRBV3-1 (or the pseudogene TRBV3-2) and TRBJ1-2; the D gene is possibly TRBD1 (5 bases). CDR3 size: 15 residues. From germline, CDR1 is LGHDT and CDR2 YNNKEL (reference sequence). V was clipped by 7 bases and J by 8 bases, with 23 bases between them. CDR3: CASTPEWGKTFGYTF. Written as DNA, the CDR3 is TGTGCCAGCACCCCCGAGTGGGGGAAGACGTTCGGCTACACCTTC.

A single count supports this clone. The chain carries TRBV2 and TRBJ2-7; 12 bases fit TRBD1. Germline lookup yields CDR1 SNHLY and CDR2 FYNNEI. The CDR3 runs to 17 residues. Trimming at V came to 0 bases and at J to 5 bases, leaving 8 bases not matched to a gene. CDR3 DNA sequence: TGTGCCAGCAGTGAAGCCCCGAGAGGGACAGGGGGCGACGAGCAGTACTTC. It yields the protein CASSEAPRGTGGDEQYF.

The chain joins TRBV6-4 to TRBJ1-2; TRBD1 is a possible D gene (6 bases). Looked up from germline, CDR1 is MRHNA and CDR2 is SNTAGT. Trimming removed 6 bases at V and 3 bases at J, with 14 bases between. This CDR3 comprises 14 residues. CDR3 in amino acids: CASREPGTHYGYTF. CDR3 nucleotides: TGTGCCAGCAGAGAACCCGGGACACACTATGGCTACACCTTC.

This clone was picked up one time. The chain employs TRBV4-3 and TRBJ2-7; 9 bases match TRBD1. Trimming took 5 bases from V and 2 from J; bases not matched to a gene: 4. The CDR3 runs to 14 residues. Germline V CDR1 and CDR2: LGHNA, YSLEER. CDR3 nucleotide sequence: TGCGCCAGCAGCTCCCGGACAGGGGCCTACGAGCAGTACTTC. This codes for CASSSRTGAYEQYF.

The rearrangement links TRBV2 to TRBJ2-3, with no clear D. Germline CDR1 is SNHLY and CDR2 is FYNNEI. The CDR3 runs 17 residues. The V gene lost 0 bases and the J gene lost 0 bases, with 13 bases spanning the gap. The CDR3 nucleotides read TGTGCCAGCAGTGAAGCGCTTCCGGGCCAGAGCACAGATACGCAGTATTTT. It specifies CASSEALPGQSTDTQYF.

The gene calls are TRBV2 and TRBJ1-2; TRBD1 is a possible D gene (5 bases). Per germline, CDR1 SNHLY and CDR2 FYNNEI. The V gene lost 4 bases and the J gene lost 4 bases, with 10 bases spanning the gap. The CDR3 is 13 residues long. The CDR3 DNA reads TGTGCCAGCAGTGGGTTGGGGGTCTATGGCTACACCTTC. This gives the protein CASSGLGVYGYTF.

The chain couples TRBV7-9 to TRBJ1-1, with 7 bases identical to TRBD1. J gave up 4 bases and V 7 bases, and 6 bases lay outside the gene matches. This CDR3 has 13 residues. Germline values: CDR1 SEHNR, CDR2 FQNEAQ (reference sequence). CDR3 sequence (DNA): TGTGCCAGCACCCTGACAGGGACCACTGAAGCTTTCTTT. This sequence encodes CASTLTGTTEAFF. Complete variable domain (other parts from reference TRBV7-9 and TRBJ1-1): DTGVSQNPRHKITKRGQNVTFRCDPISEHNRLYWYRQTLGQGPEFLTYFQNEAQLEKSRLLSDRFSAERPKGSFSTLEIQRTEQGDSAMYLCASTLTGTTEAFFGQGTRLTVV.

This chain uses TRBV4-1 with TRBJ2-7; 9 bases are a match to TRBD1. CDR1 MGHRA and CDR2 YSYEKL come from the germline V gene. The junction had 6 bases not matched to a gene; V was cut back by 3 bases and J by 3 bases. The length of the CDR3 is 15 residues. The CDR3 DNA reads TGCGCCAGCAGCCAGGGGACAGGGCTTTTCTACGAGCAGTACTTC. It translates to CASSQGTGLFYEQYF.

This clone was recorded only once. CDR3 in DNA: TGTGCCTGGAGTATCTTCCCCCATGGCTACACCTTC. Protein product: CAWSIFPHGYTF. This chain links TRBV30 with TRBJ1-2, with unresolved D. V lost 2 bases to trimming and J lost 6 bases, with 10 bases between them. CDR3 length: 12 amino acids. Looked up from germline, CDR1 is GTSNPN and CDR2 is SVGIG (reference sequence).

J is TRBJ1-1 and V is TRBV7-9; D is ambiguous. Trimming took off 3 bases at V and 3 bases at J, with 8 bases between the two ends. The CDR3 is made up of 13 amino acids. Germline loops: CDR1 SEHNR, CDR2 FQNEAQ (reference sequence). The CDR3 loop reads CASSFREDTEAFF. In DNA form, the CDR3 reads TGTGCCAGCAGCTTTCGGGAGGACACTGAAGCTTTCTTT.

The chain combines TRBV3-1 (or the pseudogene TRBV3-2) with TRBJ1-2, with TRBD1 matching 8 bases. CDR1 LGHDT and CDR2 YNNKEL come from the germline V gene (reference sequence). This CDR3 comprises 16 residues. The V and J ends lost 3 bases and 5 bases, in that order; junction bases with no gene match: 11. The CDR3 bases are TGTGCCAGCAGCCAGATGACAGCCAGGGGGCATTATGGCTACACCTTC. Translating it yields CASSQMTARGHYGYTF.

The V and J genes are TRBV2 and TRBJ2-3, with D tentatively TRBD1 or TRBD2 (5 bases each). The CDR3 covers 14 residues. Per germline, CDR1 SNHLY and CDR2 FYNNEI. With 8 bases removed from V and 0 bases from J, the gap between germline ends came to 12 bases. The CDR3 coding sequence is TGTGCCAGCGGTCGGGGCGGGAGCACAGATACGCAGTATTTT. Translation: CASGRGGSTDTQYF.

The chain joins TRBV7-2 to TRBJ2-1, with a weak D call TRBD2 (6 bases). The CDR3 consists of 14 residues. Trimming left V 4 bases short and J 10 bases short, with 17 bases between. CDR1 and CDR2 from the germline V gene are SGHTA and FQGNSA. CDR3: CASSSGVPSWEQFF. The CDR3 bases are TGTGCCAGCAGCTCGGGGGTTCCCTCCTGGGAGCAGTTCTTC. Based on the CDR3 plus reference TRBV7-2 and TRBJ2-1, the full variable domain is GAGVSQSPSNKVTEKGKDVELRCDPISGHTALYWYRQSLGQGLEFLIYFQGNSAPDKSGLPSDRFSAERTGGSVSTLTIQRTQQEDSAVYLCASSSGVPSWEQFFGPGTRLTVL.

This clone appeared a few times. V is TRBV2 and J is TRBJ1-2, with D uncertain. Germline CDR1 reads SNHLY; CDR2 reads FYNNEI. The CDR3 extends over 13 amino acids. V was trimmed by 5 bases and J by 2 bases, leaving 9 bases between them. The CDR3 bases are TGTGCCAGCAGTTCGTCCCCCAACTATGGCTACACCTTC. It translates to CASSSSPNYGYTF.

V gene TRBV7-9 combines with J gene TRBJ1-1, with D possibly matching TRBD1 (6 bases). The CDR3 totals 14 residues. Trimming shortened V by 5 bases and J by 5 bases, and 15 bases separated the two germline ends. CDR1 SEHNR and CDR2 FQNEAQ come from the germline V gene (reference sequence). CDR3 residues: CASSHEGGVTEAFF. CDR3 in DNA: TGTGCCAGCAGCCATGAAGGGGGAGTAACTGAAGCTTTCTTT.

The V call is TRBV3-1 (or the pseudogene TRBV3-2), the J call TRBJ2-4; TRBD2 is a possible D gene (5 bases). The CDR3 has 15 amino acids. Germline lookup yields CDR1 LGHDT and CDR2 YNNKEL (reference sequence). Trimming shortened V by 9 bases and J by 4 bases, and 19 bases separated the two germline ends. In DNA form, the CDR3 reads TGTGCCAGTACTTCCGGAGGAACGGCTAAAAACATTCAGTACTTC. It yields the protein CASTSGGTAKNIQYF.

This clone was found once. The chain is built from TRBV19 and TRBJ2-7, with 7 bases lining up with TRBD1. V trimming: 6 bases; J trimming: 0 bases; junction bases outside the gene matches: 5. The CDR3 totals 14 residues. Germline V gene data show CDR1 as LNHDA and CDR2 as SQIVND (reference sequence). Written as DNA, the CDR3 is TGTGCCAGTAGCCGGGACAGAGACTCCTACGAGCAGTACTTC. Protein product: CASSRDRDSYEQYF.

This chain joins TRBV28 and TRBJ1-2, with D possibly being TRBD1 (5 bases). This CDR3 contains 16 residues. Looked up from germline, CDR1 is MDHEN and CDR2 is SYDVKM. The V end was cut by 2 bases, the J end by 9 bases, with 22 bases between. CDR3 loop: CASSLGTQTLQSSYTF. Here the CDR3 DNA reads TGTGCCAGCAGTTTAGGGACGCAGACCCTCCAGAGTAGCTACACCTTC.

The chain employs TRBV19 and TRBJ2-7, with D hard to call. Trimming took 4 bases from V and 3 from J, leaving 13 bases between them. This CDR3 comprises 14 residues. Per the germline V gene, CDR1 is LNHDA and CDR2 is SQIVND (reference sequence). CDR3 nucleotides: TGTGCCAGTAGTAATTGGGAAGAATACTACGAGCAGTACTTC. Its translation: CASSNWEEYYEQYF.

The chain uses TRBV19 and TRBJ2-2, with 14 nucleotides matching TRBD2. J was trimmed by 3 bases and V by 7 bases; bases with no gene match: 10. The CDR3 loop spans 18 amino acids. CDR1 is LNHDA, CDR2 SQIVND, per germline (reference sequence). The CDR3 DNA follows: TGTGCCAGTACCTGGACTAGCGGGAGGTGGGGAGACACCGGGGAGCTGTTTTTT. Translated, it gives CASTWTSGRWGDTGELFF.

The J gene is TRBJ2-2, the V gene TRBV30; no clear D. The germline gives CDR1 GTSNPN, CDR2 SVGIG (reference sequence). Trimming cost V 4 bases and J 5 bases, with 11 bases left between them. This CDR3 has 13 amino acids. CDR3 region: CAWTTHPTGELFF. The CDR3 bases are TGTGCCTGGACCACGCACCCTACCGGGGAGCTGTTTTTT. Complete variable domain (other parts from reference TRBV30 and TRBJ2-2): SQTIHQWPATLVQPVGSPLSLECTVEGTSNPNLYWYRQAAGRGLQLLFYSVGIGQISSEVPQNLSASRPQDRQFILSSKKLLLSDSGFYLCAWTTHPTGELFFGEGSRLTVL.

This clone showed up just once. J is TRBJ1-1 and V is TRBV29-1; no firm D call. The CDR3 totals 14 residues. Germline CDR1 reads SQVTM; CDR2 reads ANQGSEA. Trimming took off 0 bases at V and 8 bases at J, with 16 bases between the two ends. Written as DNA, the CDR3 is TGCAGCGTTGAAGATCTTGGCTCCCTCAAGGAAGCTTTCTTT. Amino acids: CSVEDLGSLKEAFF.

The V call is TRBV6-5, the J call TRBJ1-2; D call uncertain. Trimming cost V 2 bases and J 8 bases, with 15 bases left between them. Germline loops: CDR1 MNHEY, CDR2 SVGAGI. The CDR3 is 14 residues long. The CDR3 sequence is CASSYGQTVRGYTF. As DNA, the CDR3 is TGTGCCAGCAGTTACGGGCAGACCGTTAGGGGCTACACCTTC.